What follows are 22 T cell receptor beta chains derived from one specimen sequenced in a study of blood T cell repertoires in COVID-19. The assay was immunoSEQ multiplex PCR, and TCRdb's table has in-frame clones only and misses some. The sample includes about 260,000 clones, roughly 90% of them seen just once. Sequences were obtained from PBMCs or T cells enriched from blood (not recorded which). Receptors were obtained from a woman aged 45-59 years who had recovered from COVID-19.

This clone was seen once. The rearrangement joins TRBV14 to TRBJ1-6, with D unresolved. CDR3 size: 16 residues. V shed 3 bases and J shed 0 bases, with 9 bases lying between them. From germline, CDR1 is SGHDN and CDR2 FVKESK. As DNA, the CDR3 is TGTGCCAGCAGCCAGCGGGCTAGCTCCTATAATTCACCCCTCCACTTT. This translates into CASSQRASSYNSPLHF.

CDR3 residues: CASGLWQIGNTIYF. CDR3 DNA: TGTGCTAGTGGTTTGTGGCAGATAGGAAACACCATATATTTT. J is TRBJ1-3 and V is TRBV12-5, with D unclear. Germline V gene data show CDR1 as LGHNT and CDR2 as FRNRAP. Trimming removed 2 bases at V and 4 bases at J, with 9 bases between. The length of the CDR3 is 14 residues. Filled out from reference TRBV12-5 and TRBJ1-3, the complete variable domain reads DARVTQTPRHKVTEMGQEVTMRCQPILGHNTVFWYRQTMMQGLELLAYFRNRAPLDDSGMPKDRFSAEMPDATLATLKIQPSEPRDSAVYFCASGLWQIGNTIYFGEGSWLTVV.

The sample holds one count of this clone. The chain employs TRBV15 and TRBJ2-7; tentative D call: TRBD1 (7 bases). Trimming pared 2 bases from V and 0 bases from J, leaving 17 bases between. The CDR3 has 17 amino acids. Germline V gene sequence: CDR1 LNHNV, CDR2 YYDKDF (reference sequence). CDR3 residues: CATSRPYLRDSSYEQYF. DNA of the CDR3: TGTGCCACCAGCAGACCCTATCTGCGGGACAGCTCCTACGAGCAGTACTTC.

The rearrangement joins TRBV4-3 to TRBJ2-1; D possibly corresponds to TRBD2 (5 bases). This CDR3 region has 13 residues. Between the trimmed V and J ends, which lost 4 bases and 6 bases, there was a span of 10 bases. Germline lookup yields CDR1 LGHNA and CDR2 YSLEER. The chain's CDR3 is CASSRLTSNEQFF. The CDR3 DNA reads as TGCGCCAGCAGCCGCCTCACTAGCAATGAGCAGTTCTTC.

This chain joins TRBV5-1 and TRBJ1-5, with TRBD1 identical over 7 bases. CDR3 length: 15 residues. Germline CDR1 reads SGHRS; CDR2 reads YFSETQ. V shed 0 bases, J shed 1 base, and the junction held 1 base outside the gene matches. As DNA, the CDR3 is TGCGCCAGCAGCTTGGCGGGACAGAGCAATCAGCCCCAGCATTTT. Translation gives CASSLAGQSNQPQHF.

The CDR3 sequence is CASSPTSAGQGILFF. CDR3 DNA: TGTGCCAGCAGCCCAACCAGCGCGGGACAGGGAATTCTGTTTTTT. The V and J genes are TRBV7-6 and TRBJ1-4, with 9 positions matching TRBD1. V shed 5 bases, J shed 14 bases, and the junction held 15 bases outside the gene matches. Germline V gene data show CDR1 as SGHVS and CDR2 as FNYEAQ. This CDR3 contains 15 residues. The full variable domain, in which reference TRBV7-6 and TRBJ1-4 provide the parts outside the CDR3, is GAGVSQSPRYKVTKRGQDVALRCDPISGHVSLYWYRQALGQGPEFLTYFNYEAQQDKSGLPNDRFSAERPEGSISTLTIQRTEQRDSAMYRCASSPTSAGQGILFFGSGTQLSVL.

The chain combines TRBV4-3 with TRBJ2-1; 8 bases map to TRBD1. Germline trimming cut 3 bases from V and 6 bases from J; bases unmatched to any gene: 7. Germline V gene sequence: CDR1 LGHNA, CDR2 YSLEER. The CDR3 consists of 15 residues. CDR3 in amino acids: CASSQAGQVFNEQFF. CDR3 sequence (DNA): TGCGCCAGCAGCCAGGCGGGACAGGTGTTCAATGAGCAGTTCTTC.

This chain uses TRBV29-1 with TRBJ2-7; 14 nucleotides match TRBD2. In germline, CDR1 is SQVTM, CDR2 ANQGSEA. V gave up 5 bases and J gave up 0 bases; unmatched junction bases: 9. The CDR3 length is 17 residues. CDR3 residues: CSVTGTSGRGSSYEQYF. In DNA form, the CDR3 reads TGCAGCGTTACCGGGACTAGCGGGAGAGGTAGCTCCTACGAGCAGTACTTC.

The V and J genes are TRBV5-1 and TRBJ2-7, with 7 positions matching TRBD1. V lost 3 bases, J lost 2 bases, and 5 bases stayed unmatched. The CDR3 totals 14 residues. Per the germline V gene, CDR1 is SGHRS and CDR2 is YFSETQ. The CDR3 loop reads CASSSGTAPYEQYF. DNA of the CDR3: TGCGCCAGCAGCTCTGGGACAGCCCCCTACGAGCAGTACTTC.

The chain combines TRBV5-6 with TRBJ2-5; 13 bases agree with TRBD2. Germline V gene sequence: CDR1 SGHDT, CDR2 YYEEEE. The CDR3 has 14 residues. V was pared by 4 bases and J by 9 bases, with 6 bases of the junction left unmatched. CDR3: CASSPGLAGYSQYF. The DNA for the CDR3 is TGTGCCAGCAGCCCGGGACTAGCGGGATATTCCCAGTACTTC.

The chain has TRBV15 and TRBJ2-7, with 10 positions matching TRBD2. CDR3 size: 14 residues. V gave up 3 bases and J gave up 4 bases; unmatched junction bases: 3. Germline CDR1 and CDR2: LNHNV and YYDKDF (reference sequence). The CDR3 here is CATSRSSGGYEQYF. DNA for the CDR3: TGTGCCACCAGCAGGTCTAGCGGGGGATACGAGCAGTACTTC.

This clone was picked up one time. V gene TRBV6-2 or TRBV6-3 combines with J gene TRBJ2-7; 16 bases agree with TRBD2. V was pared by 2 bases and J by 0 bases, with 7 bases of the junction left unmatched. CDR3 length: 19 residues. Germline CDR1 MNHEY, CDR2 SVGEGT. The CDR3 nucleotides read TGTGCCAGCAGTTACGCGGGACTAGCGGGAGGGAAAAACTCCTACGAGCAGTACTTC. Translation: CASSYAGLAGGKNSYEQYF.

The rearrangement links TRBV19 to TRBJ2-7, with a possible D match to TRBD1 (6 bases). V was cut by 7 bases and J by 5 bases, with 18 bases left in between. The CDR3 spans 14 residues. Germline loops: CDR1 LNHDA, CDR2 SQIVND (reference sequence). Here the CDR3 DNA reads TGTGCCAGTATATCCCATGGGGGCTCGGACGAGCAGTACTTC. Translation: CASISHGGSDEQYF.

V usage is TRBV28 and J usage is TRBJ2-7; D remains unclear. The V gene's germline CDR1 is MDHEN and CDR2 SYDVKM. Trimming took off 2 bases at V and 4 bases at J, with 12 bases between the two ends. This CDR3 spans 14 amino acids. CDR3 sequence (DNA): TGTGCCAGCAGTTTAAGGAGCGTCCTATACGAGCAGTACTTC. Translating gives CASSLRSVLYEQYF.

The chain combines TRBV5-8 with TRBJ1-3; a possible D gene is TRBD1 (6 bases). The CDR3 has 19 amino acids. Germline lookup yields CDR1 SGHTS and CDR2 YDEGEE. The V end lost 3 bases, the J end lost 0 bases, and 22 bases lay between the germline ends. The chain's CDR3 is CASSSQVQIQGFSGNTIYF. CDR3 nucleotide sequence: TGTGCCAGCAGCTCCCAAGTCCAGATACAGGGATTCTCTGGAAACACCATATATTTT.

The chain combines TRBV2 with TRBJ1-4; maybe TRBD1 (5 bases). The CDR3 has 15 amino acids. Germline CDR1 is SNHLY and CDR2 is FYNNEI. V was pared by 6 bases and J by 1 base, with 12 bases between. The CDR3 DNA sequence: TGTGCCAGCAGGGGGGGACGACAAACTAATGAAAAACTGTTTTTT. Its translation: CASRGGRQTNEKLFF.

The chain links TRBV7-9 to TRBJ2-7; 11 bases map to TRBD2. Germline CDR1 is SEHNR and CDR2 is FQNEAQ (reference sequence). The V segment lost 2 bases and the J segment 3 bases; nucleotides outside the gene matches: 0. The CDR3 totals 14 residues. In DNA form, the CDR3 reads TGTGCCAGCAGCTTACTAGCGGGAGGCTACGAGCAGTACTTC. Its translation is CASSLLAGGYEQYF.

This sequence joins TRBV9 and TRBJ2-7, with 10 bases identical to TRBD2. Germline V gives CDR1 SGDLS, CDR2 YYNGEE. This CDR3 has 16 amino acids. V dropped 2 bases and J dropped 0; count of bases not matched to a gene: 5. CDR3 sequence (DNA): TGTGCCAGCAGCGTCACTAGCGGGACTAGCTCCTACGAGCAGTACTTC. Its translation is CASSVTSGTSSYEQYF.

The chain employs TRBV6-5 and TRBJ2-7; the D gene is possibly TRBD1 (5 bases). The CDR3 length is 14 residues. Germline V gives CDR1 MNHEY, CDR2 SVGAGI. V shed 2 bases and J shed 6 bases, with 14 bases lying between them. CDR3 in DNA: TGTGCCAGCAGTTACAATCAGGGCTGGGGCGAGCAGTACTTC. Its translation: CASSYNQGWGEQYF.

This clone appeared a few times. V and J are TRBV19 and TRBJ1-1, with a tentative D call TRBD1 (5 bases). V gave up 3 bases and J gave up 8 bases, with 16 bases separating them. CDR3 length: 14 amino acids. Germline values: CDR1 LNHDA, CDR2 SQIVND (reference sequence). CDR3 coding DNA: TGTGCCAGTAGTATCCGCTCACGGGGGTCAGAAGCTTTCTTT. Translated, it gives CASSIRSRGSEAFF.

This sequence joins TRBV7-6 and TRBJ1-3, with a weak D call TRBD1 (5 bases). CDR3 length: 17 residues. Per germline, CDR1 SGHVS and CDR2 FNYEAQ. Trimming took off 5 bases at V and 1 base at J, with 18 bases between the two ends. CDR3 in DNA: TGTGCCAGCAGCCCCCAGCCCCGCGGGGGGTCTGGAAACACCATATATTTT. This encodes CASSPQPRGGSGNTIYF.

CDR3 bases: TGCGCCAGCAGCCAGGCGGGCCAAAACTATGGCTACACCTTC. It encodes CASSQAGQNYGYTF. The V gene is TRBV5-1, the J gene TRBJ1-2; D gene unclear. V gave up 4 bases and J gave up 2 bases, with 12 bases separating them. The CDR3 loop spans 14 amino acids. CDR1 and CDR2 from the germline V gene are SGHRS and YFSETQ.